Following are 5 T cell receptor beta chains from one sample sequenced in a study of T cell responses to AZD1222 COVID-19 vaccine. This table comes from immunoSEQ multiplex PCR, and its TCRdb copy is limited to in-frame clones, with some not included. The sample carries roughly 140,000 clones, under 95% recorded once. This sample comprised peripheral blood, obtained 28 days after the second AZD1222 dose. The receptors originated from an adult who received the AZD1222 COVID-19 vaccine.

J is TRBJ2-7 and V is TRBV5-6; 7 positions match TRBD1. Losses at the gene ends were 4 bases for V and 1 base for J; bases not matched to a gene: 5. Germline V CDR1 and CDR2: SGHDT, YYEEEE. The CDR3 totals 14 residues. Here the CDR3 reads CASSPRTGSYEQYF. The DNA of the CDR3 is TGTGCCAGCAGCCCCCGGACAGGTTCCTACGAGCAGTACTTC.

V gene TRBV29-1 combines with J gene TRBJ2-4; TRBD2 is a possible D gene (5 bases). V lost 4 bases and J 1 base, leaving 5 bases between the germline ends. This CDR3 comprises 12 residues. Germline V lookup: CDR1 SQVTM, CDR2 ANQGSEA. The CDR3 DNA follows: TGCAGCGTTGGGGAGGCCAAAAACATTCAGTACTTC. The encoded protein is CSVGEAKNIQYF.

This sequence joins TRBV2 and TRBJ2-5; D might be TRBD1 (5 bases). Looked up from germline, CDR1 is SNHLY and CDR2 is FYNNEI. The CDR3 spans 12 residues. V lost 6 bases and J lost 0, with 5 bases in between. CDR3 amino acids: CASRGDQETQYF. CDR3 bases: TGTGCCAGCAGAGGGGACCAAGAGACCCAGTACTTC.

The chain joins TRBV5-1 to TRBJ2-1, with D possibly matching TRBD2 (5 bases). Looked up from germline, CDR1 is SGHRS and CDR2 is YFSETQ. V was shortened by 3 bases and J by 0 bases, with 10 bases between the two germline ends. CDR3 length: 15 residues. The CDR3 DNA sequence: TGCGCCAGCAGCTCCGGGAACCCCTCCTACAATGAGCAGTTCTTC. It encodes CASSSGNPSYNEQFF.

V is TRBV7-6 and J is TRBJ2-3; D gene ambiguous. The CDR3 sequence is 12 residues long. Germline loops: CDR1 SGHVS, CDR2 FNYEAQ. Trimming left V 3 bases short and J 6 bases short, with 7 bases between. CDR3 sequence: CASSFILDTQYF. The CDR3 DNA is TGTGCCAGCAGCTTTATATTGGATACGCAGTATTTT.